Shown below are 19 T cell receptor beta chains from a single sample sequenced in a study of beta chain features in type 1 diabetes. Expressed TCRB transcripts got sequenced, as all isolated RNA was reverse transcribed. TCRdb's table, derived via immunoSEQ multiplex PCR, lists solely in-frame clones and lacks some. The table records about 400,000 clones, 10% to 15% of them present only once. Sequencing was carried out using naive CD4+ T cells from blood. These receptors were taken from a young man in good health.

This clone was counted only a few times. The genes are TRBV7-2 and TRBJ1-1; 8 bases agree with TRBD1. J gave up 7 bases and V 0 bases, and 4 bases lay outside the gene matches. In germline, CDR1 is SGHTA, CDR2 FQGNSA. The CDR3 consists of 14 residues. The CDR3 region is CASSLALQGGEAFF. The CDR3 DNA is TGTGCCAGCAGCTTAGCGCTACAGGGGGGTGAAGCTTTCTTT.

This clone occurred a few times. V is TRBV19 and J is TRBJ2-2; D possibly corresponds to TRBD1 (6 bases). V lost 6 bases and J lost 0, with 8 bases in between. The CDR3 runs to 14 residues. Germline-derived CDR1 and CDR2 are LNHDA and SQIVND (reference sequence). The CDR3 region is CASRTGPNTGELFF. CDR3 DNA sequence: TGTGCCAGTAGGACAGGCCCGAACACCGGGGAGCTGTTTTTT.

This clone was observed a handful of times. The V call is TRBV4-1, the J call TRBJ2-7; D may be TRBD1 (5 bases). CDR3 length: 17 residues. Trimming took off 0 bases at V and 2 bases at J, with 17 bases between the two ends. CDR1 MGHRA and CDR2 YSYEKL come from the germline V gene. CDR3 bases: TGCGCCAGCAGCCAAGATCTTGGGCTCAGGGAAGCCTACGAGCAGTACTTC. This encodes CASSQDLGLREAYEQYF.

This clone appeared a few times. This sequence joins TRBV28 and TRBJ1-2, with TRBD1 matching 8 bases. The CDR3 runs to 13 residues. Germline CDR1 reads MDHEN; CDR2 reads SYDVKM. Unmatched junction bases numbered 6, after V lost 6 bases and J lost 6 bases. CDR3 sequence reads: CASRPQGANGYTF. The CDR3 DNA sequence: TGTGCCAGCAGACCCCAGGGGGCGAATGGCTACACCTTC.

The sample holds a few counts of this clone. The rearrangement uses TRBV5-1 and TRBJ2-1; tentatively, D is TRBD2 (6 bases). The CDR3 has 15 residues. Germline V gene lookup returns CDR1 SGHRS and CDR2 YFSETQ. V was cut by 2 bases and J by 0 bases, with 9 bases left in between. The CDR3 sequence: CASSFGTPSYNEQFF. CDR3 in DNA: TGCGCCAGCAGCTTCGGGACTCCCTCCTACAATGAGCAGTTCTTC.

V gene TRBV30 combines with J gene TRBJ2-7; 10 bases fit TRBD1. Trimming at V came to 5 bases and at J to 3 bases, leaving 7 bases not matched to a gene. The CDR3 is 14 residues long. The germline gives CDR1 GTSNPN, CDR2 SVGIG (reference sequence). The CDR3 sequence is CAWSPGTGDYEQYF. The CDR3 bases are TGTGCCTGGTCTCCGGGGACAGGGGACTACGAGCAGTACTTC.

This clone was seen only a few times. V usage is TRBV7-3 and J usage is TRBJ2-1, with D possibly being TRBD2 (5 bases). Germline-derived CDR1 and CDR2 are SGHTA and FQGTGA. The V and J ends lost 0 bases and 6 bases respectively, with 12 bases between them. The CDR3 extends over 15 amino acids. The CDR3 DNA reads as TGTGCCAGCAGCTTAACTCGAGGGCCGGGCAATGAGCAGTTCTTC. Translated, it gives CASSLTRGPGNEQFF.

This clone has a handful of counts. The rearrangement uses TRBV15 and TRBJ1-2, with a possible D match to TRBD1 (5 bases). Per the germline V gene, CDR1 is LNHNV and CDR2 is YYDKDF (reference sequence). This CDR3 is built from 15 residues. The V gene lost 0 bases and the J gene lost 4 bases, with 12 bases spanning the gap. The CDR3 protein is CATSRDRGASYGYTF. DNA for the CDR3: TGTGCCACCAGCAGAGATCGTGGGGCCAGCTATGGCTACACCTTC. The full variable domain, its missing parts supplied by reference TRBV15 and TRBJ1-2, is DAMVIQNPRYQVTQFGKPVTLSCSQTLNHNVMYWYQQKSSQAPKLLFHYYDKDFNNEADTPDNFQSRRPNTSFCFLDIRSPGLGDTAMYLCATSRDRGASYGYTFGSGTRLTVV.

This clone was observed a few times. CDR3 DNA sequence: TGCGCCAGCTCGGACAAGATCACCGGGGAGCTGTTTTTT. As protein: CASSDKITGELFF. The chain is built from TRBV5-1 and TRBJ2-2, with D possibly matching TRBD1 (5 bases). V was clipped by 7 bases and J by 4 bases, with 11 bases between them. The CDR3 consists of 13 residues. Germline V gene data show CDR1 as SGHRS and CDR2 as YFSETQ.

This clone showed up just a few times. Here the CDR3 reads CASSLDGGSYEQYF. In DNA, the CDR3 is TGTGCCAGCAGCTTAGACGGAGGTTCCTACGAGCAGTACTTC. The V gene is TRBV7-2, the J gene TRBJ2-7, with D maybe TRBD2 (5 bases). The CDR3 loop spans 14 amino acids. CDR1 is SGHTA, CDR2 FQGNSA, per germline. The germline V and J ends were trimmed by 1 base and 1 base, with 8 bases remaining between them.

The rearrangement links TRBV7-8 to TRBJ2-5; 7 bases line up with TRBD2. Germline V gene sequence: CDR1 SGHVS, CDR2 FQNEAQ. The V gene end was trimmed by 8 bases and the J gene end by 4 bases; junction bases not matched to a gene: 13. The CDR3 is 15 residues long. The CDR3 DNA reads as TGTGCCAGCCGACTGGCGGGAGTAGGTGTAGAGACCCAGTACTTC. This translates into CASRLAGVGVETQYF. The entire variable domain, with the rest obtained from reference TRBV7-8 and TRBJ2-5, is as follows: GAGVSQSPRYKVAKRGQDVALRCDPISGHVSLFWYQQALGQGPEFLTYFQNEAQLDKSGLPSDRFFAERPEGSVSTLKIQRTQQEDSAVYLCASRLAGVGVETQYFGPGTRLLVL.

This clone was seen a handful of times. V is TRBV30 and J is TRBJ2-1; 12 nucleotides agree with TRBD2. This CDR3 is built from 16 residues. Germline lookup yields CDR1 GTSNPN and CDR2 SVGIG (reference sequence). The ends lost 7 bases at V and 9 bases at J; junction bases unmatched: 16. Written as DNA, the CDR3 is TGTGCCTCGTCGACTCCTAGCGGGAGGGCCATCGGTGAGCAGTTCTTC. It specifies CASSTPSGRAIGEQFF.

The rearrangement uses TRBV7-9 and TRBJ2-5, with a tentative D call TRBD2 (6 bases). The CDR3 totals 16 residues. The V end lost 1 base, the J end lost 0 bases, and 12 bases lay between the germline ends. Germline CDR1 is SEHNR and CDR2 is FQNEAQ (reference sequence). The DNA of the CDR3 is TGTGCCAGCAGCTTAGAGGGACTGCAGAACCAAGAGACCCAGTACTTC. Translated, it gives CASSLEGLQNQETQYF.

The V call is TRBV25-1, the J call TRBJ1-2; 7 nucleotides line up with TRBD1. V lost 8 bases and J lost 8; bases outside the gene matches: 14. The CDR3 sequence is 14 residues long. Germline V gene data show CDR1 as MGHDK and CDR2 as SYGVNS. The CDR3 protein is CASGDPGTVKGYTF. The CDR3 DNA reads as TGTGCCAGCGGCGATCCCGGGACAGTCAAAGGCTACACCTTC.

This clone was seen a handful of times. The chain combines TRBV7-6 with TRBJ2-2; D is undetermined. The V gene lost 5 bases and the J gene lost 6 bases, with 10 bases spanning the gap. Germline CDR1 and CDR2: SGHVS and FNYEAQ. The CDR3 runs to 13 residues. The CDR3 DNA is TGTGCCAGCAGCCCCCTCGGGTCCGGGGAGCTGTTTTTT. Protein: CASSPLGSGELFF. Drawing the rest from reference TRBV7-6 and TRBJ2-2, the complete variable domain is GAGVSQSPRYKVTKRGQDVALRCDPISGHVSLYWYRQALGQGPEFLTYFNYEAQQDKSGLPNDRFSAERPEGSISTLTIQRTEQRDSAMYRCASSPLGSGELFFGEGSRLTVL.

This clone has a handful of counts. The rearrangement uses TRBV6-5 and TRBJ2-3; 10 bases match TRBD1. In germline, CDR1 is MNHEY, CDR2 SVGAGI. After removal of 6 bases from V and 8 bases from J, the junction contained 11 bases not matched to a gene. The CDR3 sequence is 15 residues long. CDR3 in DNA: TGTGCCAGCAGCCGGAGGGACAGGGGCCGAGGTACGCAGTATTTT. Translated, it gives CASSRRDRGRGTQYF.

This clone appeared a single time. The same CDR3 can be traced to other DNA sequences in this sample. The chain has TRBV28 and TRBJ1-2; 7 bases line up with TRBD1. The CDR3 sequence is 13 residues long. Germline CDR1 and CDR2: MDHEN and SYDVKM. Trimming took 1 base from V and 4 from J; bases not matched to a gene: 0. CDR3 protein: CASSLSGGYGYTF. Here the CDR3 DNA reads TGTGCCAGCAGTTTATCAGGGGGCTATGGCTACACCTTC.

This clone was found a few times. This chain connects TRBV7-2 to TRBJ2-7; TRBD2 agrees at 14 bases. The germline gives CDR1 SGHTA, CDR2 FQGNSA. With V trimmed by 5 bases and J by 2 bases, 2 bases remained unmatched. The CDR3 has 15 residues. This CDR3 is CASSRTSGRTYEQYF. The CDR3 nucleotides read TGTGCCAGCAGCCGGACTAGCGGGAGGACCTACGAGCAGTACTTC.

V gene TRBV5-4 combines with J gene TRBJ2-7; weak D call: TRBD1 (5 bases). The CDR3 is 14 amino acids. Trimming cost V 4 bases and J 7 bases, with 18 bases left between them. CDR1 is SGHNT, CDR2 YYREEE, per germline (reference sequence). The CDR3: CASSRWHQGREQYF. The DNA of the CDR3 is TGTGCCAGCAGCAGATGGCATCAGGGCAGGGAGCAGTACTTC.